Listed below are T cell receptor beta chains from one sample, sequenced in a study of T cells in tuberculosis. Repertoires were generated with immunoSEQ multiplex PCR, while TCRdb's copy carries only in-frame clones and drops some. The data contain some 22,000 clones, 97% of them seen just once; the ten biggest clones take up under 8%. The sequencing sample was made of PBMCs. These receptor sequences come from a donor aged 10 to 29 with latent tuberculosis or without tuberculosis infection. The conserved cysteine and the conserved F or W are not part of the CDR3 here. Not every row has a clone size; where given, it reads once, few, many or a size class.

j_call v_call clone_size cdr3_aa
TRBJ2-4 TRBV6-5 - ASSPGLLGSDIQY
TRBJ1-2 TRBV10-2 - ASSRTGKGLNGGYT
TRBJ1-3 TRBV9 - ASSVMRRRLNGNTIY
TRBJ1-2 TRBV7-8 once ASSSNLRQVKGYT
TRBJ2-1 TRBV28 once ASSLADSGPYNEQF
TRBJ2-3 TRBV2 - ASPGRGADTQY
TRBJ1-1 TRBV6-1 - ASTSSANTEAF
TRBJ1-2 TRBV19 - ASSFGTLLLWGYT
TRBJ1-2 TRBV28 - ASSLVADYGYT
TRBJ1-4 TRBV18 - ASSPSSVNEKLF
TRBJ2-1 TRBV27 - ASSTGVASYNEQF
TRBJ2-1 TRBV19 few ASSSSGGDYNEQF
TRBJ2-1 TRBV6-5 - ASSYLPSGALNEQF
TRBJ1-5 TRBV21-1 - ASRGRQGPSNQPQH
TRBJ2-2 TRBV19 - ASKIQGLSTGELF
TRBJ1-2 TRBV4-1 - ASRPDRGSYT
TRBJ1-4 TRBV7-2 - ASSWARGVSEKLF
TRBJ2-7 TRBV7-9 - ASSIGSNEQY
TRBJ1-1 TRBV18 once ASSPGAEGTEAF
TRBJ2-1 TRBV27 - ASSYSSGGSEQF
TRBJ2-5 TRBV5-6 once ASSSGVREETQY
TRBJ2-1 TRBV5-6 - ASSLDLIQKSSYNEQF
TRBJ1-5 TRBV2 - ASSDRTTLNQPQH
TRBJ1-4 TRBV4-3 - ASSPQVGRISNEKLF
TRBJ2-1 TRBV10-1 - ASSGASGKGPRTEQF
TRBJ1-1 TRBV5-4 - ALQWGGADTEAF